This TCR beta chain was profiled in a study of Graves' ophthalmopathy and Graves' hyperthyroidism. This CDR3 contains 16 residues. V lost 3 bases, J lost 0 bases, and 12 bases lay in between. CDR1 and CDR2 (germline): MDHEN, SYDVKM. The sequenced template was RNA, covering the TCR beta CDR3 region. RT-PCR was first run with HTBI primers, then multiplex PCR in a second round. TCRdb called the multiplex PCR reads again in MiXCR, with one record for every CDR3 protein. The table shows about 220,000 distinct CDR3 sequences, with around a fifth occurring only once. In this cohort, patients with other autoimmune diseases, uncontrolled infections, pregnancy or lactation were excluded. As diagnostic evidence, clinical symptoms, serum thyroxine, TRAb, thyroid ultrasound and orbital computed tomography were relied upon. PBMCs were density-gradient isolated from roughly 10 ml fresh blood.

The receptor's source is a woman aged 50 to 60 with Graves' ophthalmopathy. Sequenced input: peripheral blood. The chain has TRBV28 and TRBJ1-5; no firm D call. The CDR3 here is CASSFRSQPSNQPQHF. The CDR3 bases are TGTGCCAGCAGTTTCCGCAGTCAGCCTAGCAATCAGCCCCAGCATTTT. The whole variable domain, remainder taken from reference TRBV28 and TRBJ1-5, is DVKVTQSSRYLVKRTGEKVFLECVQDMDHENMFWYRQDPGLGLRLIYFSYDVKMKEKGDIPEGYSVSREKKERFSLILESASTNQTSMYLCASSFRSQPSNQPQHFGDGTRLSIL.